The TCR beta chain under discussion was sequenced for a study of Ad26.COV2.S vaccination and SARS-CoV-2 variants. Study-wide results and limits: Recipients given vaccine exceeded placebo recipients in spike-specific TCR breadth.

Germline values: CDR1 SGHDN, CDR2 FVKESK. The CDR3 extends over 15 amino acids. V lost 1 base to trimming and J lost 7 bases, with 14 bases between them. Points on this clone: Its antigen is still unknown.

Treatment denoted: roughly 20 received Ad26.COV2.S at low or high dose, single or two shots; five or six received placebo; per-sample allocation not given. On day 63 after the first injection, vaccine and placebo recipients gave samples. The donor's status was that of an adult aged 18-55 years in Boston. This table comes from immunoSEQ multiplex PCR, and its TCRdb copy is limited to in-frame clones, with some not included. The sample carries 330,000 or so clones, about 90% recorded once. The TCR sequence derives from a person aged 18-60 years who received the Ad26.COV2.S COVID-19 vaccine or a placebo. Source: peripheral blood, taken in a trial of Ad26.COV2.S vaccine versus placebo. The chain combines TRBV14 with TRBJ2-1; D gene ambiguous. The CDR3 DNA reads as TGTGCCAGCAGCCAAGGTCGGAGTCTGGAGAATGAGCAGTTCTTC. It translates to CASSQGRSLENEQFF.